This entry lists 16 T cell receptor beta chains sequenced from one sample in a study of blood T cells in healthy people across ages. The second PCR ran roughly 6 to 11 cycles with a sample-barcoded 5' primer and J-beta primers. TCRdb fed the 5' RACE reads into MiXCR, producing one record per CDR3 protein. Found here are fewer than 2 million distinct CDR3 sequences, about two fifths of them singletons; the top ten hold about 23%. Material: blood. The receptors shown here come from a human donor in good health.

This clonotype was detected ten times or more. V gene TRBV7-2 combines with J gene TRBJ2-2; no clear D. CDR3 length: 14 residues. Germline CDR1 is SGHTA and CDR2 is FQGNSA. V was shortened by 2 bases and J by 6 bases, with 10 bases between the two germline ends. As DNA, the CDR3 is TGTGCCAGCAGCTTAAGCCGGCCGGCCGGGGAGCTGTTTTTT. Translation: CASSLSRPAGELFF.

This clonotype has more than one count but fewer than ten. The V gene is TRBV3-1, the J gene TRBJ1-5; 7 nucleotides align to TRBD1. CDR3 length: 15 residues. The ends lost 5 bases at V and 1 base at J; junction bases unmatched: 5. Germline CDR1 reads LGHDT; CDR2 reads YNNKEL (reference sequence). The CDR3 loop reads CASSSGTESNQPQHF. The CDR3 DNA reads as TGTGCCAGCAGCTCCGGGACAGAAAGCAATCAGCCCCAGCATTTT.

Only one count was recorded for this clonotype. The V and J genes are TRBV4-1 and TRBJ2-1, with no clear D. CDR3 size: 14 residues. In germline, CDR1 is MGHRA, CDR2 YSYEKL. V was trimmed by 7 bases and J by 5 bases, leaving 15 bases between them. Written as DNA, the CDR3 is TGCGCCAGCAACCCCCGTGGTAGTAACAATGAGCAGTTCTTC. Protein product: CASNPRGSNNEQFF.

This clonotype showed up just once. J is TRBJ1-5 and V is TRBV12-3 or TRBV12-4, with D perhaps TRBD1 (5 bases). This CDR3 spans 13 amino acids. With 8 bases removed from V and 4 bases from J, the gap between germline ends came to 12 bases. CDR3 protein: CASGRGLNQPQHF. In DNA, the CDR3 is TGTGCCAGCGGTCGGGGCCTTAATCAGCCCCAGCATTTT.

The table lists this clonotype with a few counts. This chain uses TRBV9 with TRBJ2-5, with D uncertain. Germline V gives CDR1 SGDLS, CDR2 YYNGEE. The CDR3 has 15 residues. The V end lost 4 bases, the J end lost 5 bases, and 18 bases lay between the germline ends. This CDR3 reads CASSPTGRVRETQYF. Written as DNA, the CDR3 is TGTGCCAGCAGCCCTACCGGTAGGGTGAGGGAGACCCAGTACTTC.

This chain connects TRBV12-3 or TRBV12-4 to TRBJ1-1; D gene unclear. Trimming stripped 4 bases from V and 5 bases from J, with 20 bases between. The CDR3 has 16 residues. CDR3 loop: CASSSNFGEGGTEAFF. CDR3 bases: TGTGCCAGCAGTTCGAATTTCGGTGAGGGTGGGACTGAAGCTTTCTTT.

This clonotype was picked up a small number of times. The genes are TRBV29-1 and TRBJ2-5; D is undetermined. The CDR3 contains 13 residues. Germline values: CDR1 SQVTM, CDR2 ANQGSEA. Trimming left V 5 bases short and J 0 bases short, with 10 bases between. Written as DNA, the CDR3 is TGCAGCGTTCGGCGGCAGTACCAAGAGACCCAGTACTTC. It yields the protein CSVRRQYQETQYF.

V usage is TRBV7-9 and J usage is TRBJ2-7, with a weak D call TRBD1 (5 bases). Germline loops: CDR1 SEHNR, CDR2 FQNEAQ (reference sequence). This CDR3 has 13 residues. Trimming cost V 6 bases and J 6 bases, with 15 bases left between them. The CDR3 DNA is TGTGCCAGCAGACCGCAGGGTGTCGGCGAGCAGTACTTC. Encoded protein: CASRPQGVGEQYF.

V gene TRBV25-1 combines with J gene TRBJ1-5; 8 bases line up with TRBD1. Germline V gene sequence: CDR1 MGHDK, CDR2 SYGVNS. V lost 4 bases, J lost 2 bases, and 10 bases stayed unmatched. The CDR3 has 17 residues. The CDR3 here is CASSGTTGGAGNQPQHF. CDR3 in DNA: TGTGCCAGCAGTGGGACTACAGGGGGGGCAGGCAATCAGCCCCAGCATTTT.

This sequence joins TRBV5-6 and TRBJ1-2; no firm D call. CDR3 length: 14 residues. V lost 6 bases to trimming and J lost 2 bases, with 14 bases between them. Germline V gene sequence: CDR1 SGHDT, CDR2 YYEEEE. The CDR3 DNA reads as TGTGCCAGCACCGAATGGGGTAACAACTATGGCTACACCTTC. Protein sequence: CASTEWGNNYGYTF.

On this clonotype: The junction and the germline gene differ at one end; a read error may be behind it. The chain is built from TRBV12-3 or TRBV12-4 and TRBJ1-5; 7 bases are shared with TRBD1. This CDR3 region has 15 residues. The CDR3 DNA follows: TGTGCCAGCAGTTTAGGACAGGGTAGCAATCAGCCCCCGCATTTT. It specifies CASSLGQGSNQPPHF.

The CDR3, as DNA: TGTGCCAGCAGTGCAGGGAGCGTGACCAAAAACATTCAGTACTTC. It codes for CASSAGSVTKNIQYF. The V and J genes are TRBV2 and TRBJ2-4; D assignment may be TRBD1 or TRBD2 (5 bases each). Germline CDR1 SNHLY, CDR2 FYNNEI. The CDR3 is 15 residues long. Trimming pared 4 bases from V and 2 bases from J, leaving 12 bases between.

J is TRBJ2-1 and V is TRBV11-3; no definite D call. The J call may not be correct, given that the DNA end is closer to TRBJ2-7. Germline-derived CDR1 and CDR2 are SGHNT and YENEEA. The CDR3 length is 13 residues. As DNA, the CDR3 is TGTGCCAGCAGCTTGCGACGAGGCAATGAGCAGTACTTC. Protein: CASSLRRGNEQYF.

The chain carries TRBV6-2 or TRBV6-3 and TRBJ2-7; D might be TRBD2 (5 bases). The CDR3 sequence is 17 residues long. Trimming removed 2 bases at V and 3 bases at J, with 20 bases between. Germline CDR1 reads MNHEY; CDR2 reads SVGEGT. CDR3 loop: CASSYPEGGQALYEQYF. CDR3 nucleotides: TGTGCCAGCAGTTACCCTGAGGGTGGGCAGGCCCTCTACGAGCAGTACTTC.

This clonotype has just a few counts. The rearrangement uses TRBV11-1 and TRBJ2-7; perhaps TRBD2 as D (5 bases). The V gene's germline CDR1 is SGHAT and CDR2 FQDESV (reference sequence). The CDR3 spans 16 residues. The V end was cut by 4 bases, the J end by 1 base, with 17 bases between. CDR3 sequence reads: CASSSPGSTGSYEQYF. In nucleotides, the CDR3 is TGTGCCAGCAGCTCCCCAGGCTCCACGGGGTCCTACGAGCAGTACTTC.

This clonotype was recorded a few times. The J gene is TRBJ1-2, the V gene TRBV12-3 or TRBV12-4; D gene unclear. The germline V and J ends were trimmed by 6 bases and 3 bases, with 14 bases remaining between them. The CDR3 extends over 14 amino acids. In nucleotides, the CDR3 is TGTGCCAGCAGATACCAAGGGTGGTACTATGGCTACACCTTC. The encoded protein is CASRYQGWYYGYTF.